This passage covers 19 T cell receptor beta chains from one sample sequenced in a study of blood T cell repertoires in COVID-19. Sequencing was performed with immunoSEQ multiplex PCR; in TCRdb, only in-frame clones are kept and a portion is missing. The table has over 150,000 clones, roughly 80% seen once. The specimen was PBMCs or T cells enriched from blood (not recorded which). These TCRs come from an older woman who had recovered from COVID-19.

The V gene is TRBV4-2, the J gene TRBJ2-3; a weak D match, TRBD1 (5 bases). V lost 1 base, J lost 1 base, and 9 bases lay in between. Germline V gene lookup returns CDR1 LGHNA and CDR2 YNFKEQ. This CDR3 has 15 amino acids. The CDR3 coding sequence is TGTGCCAGCAGCCAAGGTAGGGGCCGCACAGATACGCAGTATTTT. Amino acids: CASSQGRGRTDTQYF.

This chain joins TRBV2 and TRBJ1-3; possibly TRBD1 for D (6 bases). This CDR3 region has 15 residues. V lost 6 bases, J lost 2 bases, and 14 bases lay in between. Germline values: CDR1 SNHLY, CDR2 FYNNEI. Written as DNA, the CDR3 is TGTGCCAGCAGCGCCTTAGGGGGAGCTGGAAACACCATATATTTT. Protein: CASSALGGAGNTIYF. Full variable domain (rest looked up from reference TRBV2 and TRBJ1-3): EPEVTQTPSHQVTQMGQEVILRCVPISNHLYFYWYRQILGQKVEFLVSFYNNEISEKSEIFDDQFSVERPDGSNFTLKIRSTKLEDSAMYFCASSALGGAGNTIYFGEGSWLTVV.

J is TRBJ2-1 and V is TRBV5-8, with a possible D match to TRBD1 (6 bases). Trimming removed 4 bases from V and 9 bases from J, with 20 bases in between. The CDR3 runs to 15 residues. CDR1 SGHTS and CDR2 YDEGEE come from the germline V gene. The CDR3 bases are TGTGCCAGCAGCCTTGGACAGAATGGTTTGAGTGAGCAGTTCTTC. It translates to CASSLGQNGLSEQFF.

This chain uses TRBV19 with TRBJ1-5; no firm D call. The CDR3 is 16 residues long. The germline V gene has CDR1 LNHDA and CDR2 SQIVND (reference sequence). V was trimmed by 6 bases and J by 3 bases, leaving 18 bases between them. CDR3 amino acids: CASSLRAGKNNQPQHF. The CDR3 DNA follows: TGTGCCAGTAGCCTGAGGGCTGGGAAAAACAATCAGCCCCAGCATTTT.

The chain joins TRBV6-5 to TRBJ2-1; D gene unclear. V shed 0 bases and J shed 5 bases, with 11 bases lying between them. The V gene's germline CDR1 is MNHEY and CDR2 SVGAGI. This CDR3 has 15 amino acids. The CDR3 nucleotides are TGTGCCAGCAGTTACTCGATTCTGAGCCACAATGAGCAGTTCTTC. Translated, it gives CASSYSILSHNEQFF.

The chain uses TRBV4-1 and TRBJ1-1; the D is unclear. The CDR3 is made up of 15 amino acids. Trimming left V 3 bases short and J 5 bases short, with 16 bases between. The germline gives CDR1 MGHRA, CDR2 YSYEKL. This CDR3 is CASSQPRVMGTEAFF. The DNA for the CDR3 is TGCGCCAGCAGCCAGCCGCGGGTAATGGGTACTGAAGCTTTCTTT.

Turning to this clone: This sample includes further DNA sequences coding for the same CDR3. J is TRBJ1-5 and V is TRBV18; the match to TRBD1 covers 9 bases. The V gene end was trimmed by 6 bases and the J gene end by 5 bases; junction bases not matched to a gene: 5. The CDR3 length is 14 residues. Germline CDR1 KGHSH, CDR2 LQKENI. The DNA of the CDR3 is TGTGCCAGCTCGTTACAGGGGGCCGATCAGCCCCAGCATTTT. This translates into CASSLQGADQPQHF.

The rearrangement links TRBV27 to TRBJ2-7, with D possibly matching TRBD1 (6 bases). Germline V gene sequence: CDR1 MNHEY, CDR2 SMNVEV (reference sequence). Trimming shortened V by 5 bases and J by 4 bases, and 15 bases separated the two germline ends. CDR3 length: 14 amino acids. DNA of the CDR3: TGTGCCAGCAGTCAGGAGACAGGTTCTTACGAGCAGTACTTC. As protein: CASSQETGSYEQYF.

The chain combines TRBV25-1 with TRBJ1-2; a weak D match, TRBD1 (5 bases). V shed 5 bases and J shed 7 bases, with 14 bases lying between them. This CDR3 has 13 amino acids. Per germline, CDR1 MGHDK and CDR2 SYGVNS. CDR3 protein: CASSPAAGGGYTF. In nucleotides, the CDR3 is TGTGCCAGCAGTCCGGCGGCCGGGGGTGGCTACACCTTC.

This clone was counted between two and nine times. The chain joins TRBV10-3 to TRBJ2-7, with TRBD1 matching 9 bases. The V segment lost 5 bases and the J segment 1 base; nucleotides outside the gene matches: 3. The germline V gene encodes CDR1 ENHRY and CDR2 SYGVKD. The CDR3 consists of 14 residues. The CDR3 DNA reads TGTGCCATCAGTACGACAGGGGGGTCCTACGAGCAGTACTTC. Translation gives CAISTTGGSYEQYF.

As DNA, the CDR3 is TGTGCCAGCACGCGGACTAGCGGGGCCCTCACCGGGGAGCTGTTTTTT. It codes for CASTRTSGALTGELFF. The chain employs TRBV21-1 and TRBJ2-2; the D call TRBD2 from the table was never checked on the DNA. TRBV21-1 is tagged as a pseudogene. The CDR3 is 16 amino acids.

The V and J genes are TRBV7-2 and TRBJ1-2; 11 bases fit TRBD1. V shed 5 bases and J 4 bases; nucleotides not matched to a gene: 6. Germline loops: CDR1 SGHTA, CDR2 FQGNSA. The CDR3 sequence is 15 residues long. For the CDR3, the DNA is TGTGCCAGCAGCATCGGGACAGGGGGTTCCTATGGCTACACCTTC. Translation gives CASSIGTGGSYGYTF.

This clone was detected once. The rearrangement joins TRBV10-1 to TRBJ1-4, with a possible D match to TRBD1 (6 bases). V lost 6 bases, J lost 1 base, and 21 bases lay in between. This CDR3 comprises 18 residues. Germline CDR1 is WNHNN and CDR2 is SYGVQD (reference sequence). CDR3 nucleotide sequence: TGCGCCAGCAGACACCAGGGGCGGGTTCCCTTAACTAATGAAAAACTGTTTTTT. It translates to CASRHQGRVPLTNEKLFF.

This chain joins TRBV7-2 and TRBJ2-5; no clear D. Germline V lookup: CDR1 SGHTA, CDR2 FQGNSA. This CDR3 is 16 amino acids long. V lost 0 bases and J lost 2, with 13 bases in between. This CDR3 reads CASSLAWAGAQETQYF. Written as DNA, the CDR3 is TGTGCCAGCAGCTTAGCATGGGCCGGCGCGCAAGAGACCCAGTACTTC.

The V call is TRBV5-6, the J call TRBJ2-7; tentatively, D is TRBD1 (5 bases). CDR3 size: 15 residues. Germline V CDR1 and CDR2: SGHDT, YYEEEE. V lost 4 bases and J lost 3, with 17 bases in between. CDR3 in DNA: TGTGCCAGCAGCCCCCTTGAACAGGTGGACTACGAGCAGTACTTC. Its protein is CASSPLEQVDYEQYF.

For the CDR3, the DNA is TGTGCCAGCAGCGCGGGACTCCTCCCGTACGAGCAGTACTTC. This codes for CASSAGLLPYEQYF. This chain joins TRBV9 and TRBJ2-7; a weak D match, TRBD2 (6 bases). Trimming shortened V by 3 bases and J by 4 bases, and 14 bases separated the two germline ends. Germline V CDR1 and CDR2: SGDLS, YYNGEE. CDR3 length: 14 amino acids.

This chain joins TRBV5-6 and TRBJ1-4, with TRBD1 identical over 9 bases. From germline, CDR1 is SGHDT and CDR2 YYEEEE. Losses at the gene ends were 0 bases for V and 6 bases for J; bases not matched to a gene: 3. The CDR3 covers 15 residues. The CDR3 region has the DNA TGTGCCAGCAGCTTGGGACAGGGGGTGTATGAAAAACTGTTTTTT. This codes for CASSLGQGVYEKLFF.

This chain joins TRBV3-1 (or the pseudogene TRBV3-2) and TRBJ2-3; perhaps TRBD2 as D (7 bases). The germline gives CDR1 LGHDT, CDR2 YNNKEL (reference sequence). The CDR3 is made up of 17 amino acids. V was shortened by 0 bases and J by 2 bases, with 15 bases between the two germline ends. CDR3 region: CASSQDWVGGPTDTQYF. In DNA, the CDR3 is TGTGCCAGCAGCCAAGATTGGGTGGGGGGGCCCACAGATACGCAGTATTTT.

J is TRBJ2-7 and V is TRBV6-1; D possibly corresponds to TRBD1 (6 bases). The CDR3 has 15 amino acids. The V end was cut by 1 base, the J end by 5 bases, with 15 bases between. Germline V gives CDR1 MNHNS, CDR2 SASEGT. The CDR3 DNA sequence: TGTGCCAGCAGTGAAGTACCCACAGGGCGCCACGAGCAGTACTTC. This sequence encodes CASSEVPTGRHEQYF.